The TCR beta chain described here comes from a study of response to subunit inactivated influenza vaccine (dated by TCRdb to the late 2010s). About the investigation overall: To follow how T cells responded to a trivalent subunit inactivated influenza vaccine, the researchers relied on deep quantitative profiling of the T cell receptor repertoire. Overall study results and their limits: The authors proposed that each seasonal influenza vaccination may bring in only a limited number of new T cells.

The CDR3 goes from the cysteine to the phenylalanine over 15 residues. Just the 45-base CDR3 DNA is kept, in frame starting at base 1. The germline V gene supplies CDR1 SGHRS and CDR2 YFSETQ. V is clipped by 8 bases and J by 6 bases, and the sequence between their germline boundaries is 20 bases long. A remark on this clonotype: Its antigen target is currently unknown. No base quality information exists; no much larger clone differs at one position.

Library preparation used RT-PCR. The reads were generated on an Illumina HiSeq 2500. Using fastp trimming at Q25 and MiXCR clonotype assembly, TCRdb reanalyzed the public sequencing data and kept in-frame beta chains. Each CDR3 protein gets just one entry, which takes the most common genes and DNA from the rows behind it. The sample has fewer than 550,000 distinct CDR3 sequences on record, over 25% of them singletons. 1.9% of the sample is taken by the ten largest. The specimen was CD4+ T cells sorted from PBMCs, collected more than 4 days after vaccination. In this chain, TRBV5-1 is recombined with TRBJ2-2, and perhaps TRBD2 as D gene, on 5 matching bases. This receptor was identified in a man aged 50 or older who received an inactivated influenza vaccine. Donor details come from another sample of the same person, matched by shared clones. The sequenced DNA is TGCGCCAGTGGAGCGTCGAGGGTTGTCGCCGGGGAGCTGTTTTTT. This sequence encodes CASGASRVVAGELFF.